A single T cell receptor beta chain is shown here with its context. Its antigen is currently unknown. Preparing the TCRbeta library involved the use of unique molecular identifiers. TCRdb independently ran MiXCR on the PCR reads; one entry per CDR3 protein. The table lists fewer than 450,000 distinct CDR3 sequences, roughly 17% of them singletons. The data are from a study of T-cell reconstitution after alpha-beta-depleted transplantation in children. Broader study findings: Diversity of TCRbeta at day 60 was high in some patients, arising from surviving recipient T cells and thymic progenitors. A year post-transplant, T-cell counts and diversity derived mostly from newly produced T cells. The study reportedly traced alpha-beta T cells about two months after transplant to several hundred expanded graft clones.

V was shortened by 2 bases and J by 6 bases, with 11 bases between the two germline ends. Germline CDR1 is SQVTM and CDR2 is ANQGSEA. The CDR3 is made up of 13 amino acids. The TCR was taken from a male patient aged 2-15 years who had a stem cell transplant for acute lymphoblastic leukemia, so the T cells may come from the graft donor. The chain links TRBV29-1 to TRBJ2-1; tentative D call: TRBD1 (6 bases). Sequencing used PBMCs, mostly from graft donor cells, obtained 360 days after TCRalphabeta/CD19-depleted stem cell transplant. The CDR3: CSVEYRASNEQFF. CDR3 DNA sequence: TGCAGCGTTGAATACAGGGCTTCCAATGAGCAGTTCTTC.